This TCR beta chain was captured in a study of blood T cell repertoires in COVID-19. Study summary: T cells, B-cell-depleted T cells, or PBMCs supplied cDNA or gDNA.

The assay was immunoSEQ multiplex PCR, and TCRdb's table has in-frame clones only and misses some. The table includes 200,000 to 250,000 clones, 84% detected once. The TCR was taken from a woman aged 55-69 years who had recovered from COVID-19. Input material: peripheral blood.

Written as DNA, the CDR3 is TGTGCCAGCAGACCTCTTGGGGGGGACACTGAAGCTTTCTTT. Protein product: CASRPLGGDTEAFF. The chain joins TRBV5-4 to TRBJ1-1, with TRBD1 as a possible D gene (5 bases). V gave up 5 bases and J gave up 3 bases, with 14 bases separating them. The germline gives CDR1 SGHNT, CDR2 YYREEE (reference sequence). This CDR3 is 14 amino acids long.